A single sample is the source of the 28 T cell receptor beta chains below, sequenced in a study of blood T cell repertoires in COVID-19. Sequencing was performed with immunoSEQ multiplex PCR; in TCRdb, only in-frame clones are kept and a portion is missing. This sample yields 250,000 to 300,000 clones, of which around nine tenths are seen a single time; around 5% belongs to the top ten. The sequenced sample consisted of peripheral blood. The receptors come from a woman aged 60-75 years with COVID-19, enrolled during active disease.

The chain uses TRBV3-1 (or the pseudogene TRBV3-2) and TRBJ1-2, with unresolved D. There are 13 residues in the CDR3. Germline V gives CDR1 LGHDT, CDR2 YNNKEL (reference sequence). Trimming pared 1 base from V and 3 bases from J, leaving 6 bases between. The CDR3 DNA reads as TGTGCCAGCAGCCAAGGAGGGTACTATGGCTACACCTTC. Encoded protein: CASSQGGYYGYTF.

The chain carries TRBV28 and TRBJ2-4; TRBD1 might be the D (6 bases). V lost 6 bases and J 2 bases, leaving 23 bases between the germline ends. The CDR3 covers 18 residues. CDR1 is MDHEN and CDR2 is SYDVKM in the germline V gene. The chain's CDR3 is CASSHTYYRVGSKNIQYF. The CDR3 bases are TGTGCCAGCAGCCACACCTACTACAGGGTAGGGTCCAAAAACATTCAGTACTTC.

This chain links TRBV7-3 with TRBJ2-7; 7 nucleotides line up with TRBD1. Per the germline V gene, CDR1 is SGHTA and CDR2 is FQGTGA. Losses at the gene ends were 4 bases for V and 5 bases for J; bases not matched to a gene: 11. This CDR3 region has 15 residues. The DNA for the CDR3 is TGTGCCAGCAGCTCACTTTCGACAGGGTACAACGAGCAGTACTTC. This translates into CASSSLSTGYNEQYF. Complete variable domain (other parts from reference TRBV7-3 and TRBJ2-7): GAGVSQTPSNKVTEKGKYVELRCDPISGHTALYWYRQSLGQGPEFLIYFQGTGAADDSGLPNDRFFAVRPEGSVSTLKIQRTERGDSAVYLCASSSLSTGYNEQYFGPGTRLTVT.

The CDR3 protein is CASSLARVQETQYF. The CDR3 nucleotides read TGCGCCAGCAGCTTAGCACGGGTACAAGAGACCCAGTACTTC. This rearrangement joins TRBV5-1 to TRBJ2-5; no clear D. Germline lookup yields CDR1 SGHRS and CDR2 YFSETQ. Between the trimmed V and J ends, which lost 2 bases and 2 bases, there was a span of 10 bases. This CDR3 region has 14 residues.

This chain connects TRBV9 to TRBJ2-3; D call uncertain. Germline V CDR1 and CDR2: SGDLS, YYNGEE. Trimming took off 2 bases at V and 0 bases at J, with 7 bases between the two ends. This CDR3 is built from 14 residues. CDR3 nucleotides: TGTGCCAGCAGCGTCACAGCTAGCACAGATACGCAGTATTTT. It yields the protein CASSVTASTDTQYF.

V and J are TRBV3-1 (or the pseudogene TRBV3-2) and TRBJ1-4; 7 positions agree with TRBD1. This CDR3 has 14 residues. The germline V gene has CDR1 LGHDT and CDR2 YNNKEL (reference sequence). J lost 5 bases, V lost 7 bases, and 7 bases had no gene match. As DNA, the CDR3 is TGTGCCAGCAACAGGGGACCGAGAAATGAAAAACTGTTTTTT. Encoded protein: CASNRGPRNEKLFF.

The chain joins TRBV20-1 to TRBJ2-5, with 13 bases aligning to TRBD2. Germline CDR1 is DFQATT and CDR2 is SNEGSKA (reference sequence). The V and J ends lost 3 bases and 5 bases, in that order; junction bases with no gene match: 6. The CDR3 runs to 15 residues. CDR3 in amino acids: CSASGLAGEGETQYF. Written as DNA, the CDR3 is TGCAGTGCTAGTGGACTAGCGGGAGAGGGGGAGACCCAGTACTTC.

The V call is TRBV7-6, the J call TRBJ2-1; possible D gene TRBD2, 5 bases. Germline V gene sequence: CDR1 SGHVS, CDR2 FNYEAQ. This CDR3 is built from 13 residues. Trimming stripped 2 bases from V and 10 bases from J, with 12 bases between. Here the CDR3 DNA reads TGTGCCAGCAGCTTACCGTCCGCTAGCGAGCAGTTCTTC. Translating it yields CASSLPSASEQFF.

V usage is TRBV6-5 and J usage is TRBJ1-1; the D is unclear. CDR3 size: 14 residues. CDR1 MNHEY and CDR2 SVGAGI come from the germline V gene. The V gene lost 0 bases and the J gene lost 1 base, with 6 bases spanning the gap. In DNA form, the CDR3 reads TGTGCCAGCAGTTACTCCAACAGGAACACTGAAGCTTTCTTT. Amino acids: CASSYSNRNTEAFF.

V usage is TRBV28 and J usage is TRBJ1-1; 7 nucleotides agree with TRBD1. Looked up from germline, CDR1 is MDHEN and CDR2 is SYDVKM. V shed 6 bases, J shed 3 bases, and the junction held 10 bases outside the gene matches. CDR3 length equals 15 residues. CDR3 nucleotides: TGTGCCAGCAGACCTTCACAGGGGAGGTACACTGAAGCTTTCTTT. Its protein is CASRPSQGRYTEAFF. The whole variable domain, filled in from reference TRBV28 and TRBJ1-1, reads DVKVTQSSRYLVKRTGEKVFLECVQDMDHENMFWYRQDPGLGLRLIYFSYDVKMKEKGDIPEGYSVSREKKERFSLILESASTNQTSMYLCASRPSQGRYTEAFFGQGTRLTVV.

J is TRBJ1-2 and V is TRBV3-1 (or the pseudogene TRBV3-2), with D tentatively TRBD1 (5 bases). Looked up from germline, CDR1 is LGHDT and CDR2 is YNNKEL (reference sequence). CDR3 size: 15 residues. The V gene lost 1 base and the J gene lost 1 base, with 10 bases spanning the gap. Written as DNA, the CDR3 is TGTGCCAGCAGCCAAGCGGCAGGGTATAACTATGGCTACACCTTC. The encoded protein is CASSQAAGYNYGYTF.

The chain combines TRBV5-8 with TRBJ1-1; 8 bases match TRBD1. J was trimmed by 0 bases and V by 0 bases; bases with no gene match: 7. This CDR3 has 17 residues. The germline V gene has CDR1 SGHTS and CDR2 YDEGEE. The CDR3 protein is CASSLGAGGAVNTEAFF. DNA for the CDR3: TGTGCCAGCAGCTTGGGGGCAGGGGGCGCGGTGAACACTGAAGCTTTCTTT.

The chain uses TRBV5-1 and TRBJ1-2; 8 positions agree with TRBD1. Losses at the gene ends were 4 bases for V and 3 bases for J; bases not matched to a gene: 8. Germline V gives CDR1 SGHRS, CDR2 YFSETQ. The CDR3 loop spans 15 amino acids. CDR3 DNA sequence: TGCGCCAGCAGCCCCAGCCCGGGACAGGACTATGGCTACACCTTC. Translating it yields CASSPSPGQDYGYTF.

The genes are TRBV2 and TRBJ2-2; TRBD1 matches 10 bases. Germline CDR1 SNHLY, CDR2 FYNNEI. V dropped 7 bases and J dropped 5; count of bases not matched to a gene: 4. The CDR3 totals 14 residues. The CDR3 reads CASKDRGRTGELFF. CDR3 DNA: TGTGCCAGCAAAGACAGGGGGCGTACCGGGGAGCTGTTTTTT.

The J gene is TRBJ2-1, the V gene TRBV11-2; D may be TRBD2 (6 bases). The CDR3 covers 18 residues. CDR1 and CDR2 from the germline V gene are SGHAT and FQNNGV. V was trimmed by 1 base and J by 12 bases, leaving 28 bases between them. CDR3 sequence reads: CASSLGAGTLLGAHGQFF. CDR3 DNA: TGTGCCAGCAGCTTAGGGGCAGGGACTTTACTCGGGGCTCACGGGCAGTTCTTC. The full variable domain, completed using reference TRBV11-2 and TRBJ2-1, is EAGVAQSPRYKIIEKRQSVAFWCNPISGHATLYWYQQILGQGPKLLIQFQNNGVVDDSQLPKDRFSAERLKGVDSTLKIQPAKLEDSAVYLCASSLGAGTLLGAHGQFFGPGTRLTVL.

CDR3 in DNA: TGTGCCAGCAGCGATCGGGGACAGGGTTTGTATCAGCCCCAGCATTTT. Translated: CASSDRGQGLYQPQHF. The rearrangement uses TRBV7-2 and TRBJ1-5, with 9 bases aligning to TRBD1. The V gene end was trimmed by 5 bases and the J gene end by 5 bases; junction bases not matched to a gene: 10. Per the germline V gene, CDR1 is SGHTA and CDR2 is FQGNSA. The length of the CDR3 is 16 residues.

In DNA, the CDR3 is TGCGCCAGCAGCCAAGATCCACTAGCTCCTTTCAATGAGCAGTTCTTC. This codes for CASSQDPLAPFNEQFF. The chain employs TRBV4-3 and TRBJ2-1, with a tentative D call TRBD2 (6 bases). CDR1 LGHNA and CDR2 YSLEER come from the germline V gene. Trimming cost V 0 bases and J 6 bases, with 15 bases left between them. This CDR3 is 16 amino acids long.

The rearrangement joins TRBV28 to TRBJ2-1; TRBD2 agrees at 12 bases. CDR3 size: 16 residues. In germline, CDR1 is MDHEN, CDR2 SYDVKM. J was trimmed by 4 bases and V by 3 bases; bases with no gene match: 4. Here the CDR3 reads CASSLSTSGSYNEQFF. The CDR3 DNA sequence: TGTGCCAGCAGTTTGTCGACTAGCGGGAGTTACAATGAGCAGTTCTTC.

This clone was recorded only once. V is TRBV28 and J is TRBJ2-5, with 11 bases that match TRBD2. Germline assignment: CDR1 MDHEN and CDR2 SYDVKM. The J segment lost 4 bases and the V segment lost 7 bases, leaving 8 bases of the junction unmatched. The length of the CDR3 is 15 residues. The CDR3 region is CASIGTLAGVETQYF. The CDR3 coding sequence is TGTGCCAGCATAGGGACACTAGCGGGAGTAGAGACCCAGTACTTC.

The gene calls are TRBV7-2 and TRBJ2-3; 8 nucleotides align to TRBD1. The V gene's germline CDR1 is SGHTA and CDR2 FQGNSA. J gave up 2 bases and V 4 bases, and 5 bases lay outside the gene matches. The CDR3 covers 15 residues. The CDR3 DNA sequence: TGTGCCAGCAGCTCCCGGGACAGGCCCACAGATACGCAGTATTTT. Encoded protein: CASSSRDRPTDTQYF.

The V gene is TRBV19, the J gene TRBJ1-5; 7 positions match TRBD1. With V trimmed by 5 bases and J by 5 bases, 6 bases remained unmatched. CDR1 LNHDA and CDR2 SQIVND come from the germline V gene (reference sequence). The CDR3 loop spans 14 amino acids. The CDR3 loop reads CASSATTGYQPQHF. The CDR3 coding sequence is TGTGCCAGTAGTGCCACGACAGGGTATCAGCCCCAGCATTTT.

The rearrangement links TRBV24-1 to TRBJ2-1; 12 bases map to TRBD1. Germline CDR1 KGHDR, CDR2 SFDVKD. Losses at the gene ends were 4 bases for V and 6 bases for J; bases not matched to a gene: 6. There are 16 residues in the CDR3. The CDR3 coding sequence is TGTGCCACCAGTGAAGGCGGGACAGGGGGCCGCAATGAGCAGTTCTTC. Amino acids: CATSEGGTGGRNEQFF.

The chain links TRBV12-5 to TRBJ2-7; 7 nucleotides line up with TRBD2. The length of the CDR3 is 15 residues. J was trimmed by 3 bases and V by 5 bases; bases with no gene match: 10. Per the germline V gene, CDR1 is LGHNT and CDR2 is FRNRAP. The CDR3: CASGTHRDYFYEQYF. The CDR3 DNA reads TGTGCTAGTGGTACGCACCGGGACTACTTCTACGAGCAGTACTTC.

Here the CDR3 DNA reads TGTGCCAGCAGTCTGAGGACAGGAGGCACTCTGAACACTGAAGCTTTCTTT. It yields the protein CASSLRTGGTLNTEAFF. The chain combines TRBV28 with TRBJ1-1, with TRBD1 matching 7 bases. V shed 5 bases, J shed 0 bases, and the junction held 12 bases outside the gene matches. The CDR3 contains 17 residues. Germline V gene sequence: CDR1 MDHEN, CDR2 SYDVKM.

CDR3 in DNA: TGTGCCAGCAGCCTAAGGGCGGGAGCGGGTTACTTC. Translation gives CASSLRAGAGYF. The chain couples TRBV28 to TRBJ2-7, with 7 bases matching TRBD2. Germline V lookup: CDR1 MDHEN, CDR2 SYDVKM. This CDR3 contains 12 residues. Trimming cost V 6 bases and J 13 bases; bases outside gene matches: 12. Based on the CDR3 plus reference TRBV28 and TRBJ2-7, the full variable domain is DVKVTQSSRYLVKRTGEKVFLECVQDMDHENMFWYRQDPGLGLRLIYFSYDVKMKEKGDIPEGYSVSREKKERFSLILESASTNQTSMYLCASSLRAGAGYFGPGTRLTVT.

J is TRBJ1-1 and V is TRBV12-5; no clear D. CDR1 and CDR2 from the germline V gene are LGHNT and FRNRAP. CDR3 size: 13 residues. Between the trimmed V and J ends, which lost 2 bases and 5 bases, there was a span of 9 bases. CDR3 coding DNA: TGTGCTAGTGGTTTGAATCAAGCGACTGAAGCTTTCTTT. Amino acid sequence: CASGLNQATEAFF.

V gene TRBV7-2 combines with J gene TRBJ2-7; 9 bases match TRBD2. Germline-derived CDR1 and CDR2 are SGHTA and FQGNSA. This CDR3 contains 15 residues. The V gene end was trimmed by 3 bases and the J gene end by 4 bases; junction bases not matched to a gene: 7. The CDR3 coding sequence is TGTGCCAGCAGCTTCGGTAGCGGGAGACAGTACGAGCAGTACTTC. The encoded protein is CASSFGSGRQYEQYF.

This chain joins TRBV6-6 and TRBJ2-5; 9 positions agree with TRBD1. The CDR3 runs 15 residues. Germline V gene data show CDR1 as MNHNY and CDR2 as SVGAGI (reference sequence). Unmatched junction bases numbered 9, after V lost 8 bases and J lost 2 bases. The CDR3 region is CASSPRDRGQETQYF. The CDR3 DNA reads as TGTGCCAGCTCCCCTCGAGACAGGGGGCAAGAGACCCAGTACTTC.